What follows are 5 T cell receptor beta chains derived from one specimen sequenced in a study of T cells in Graves' hyperthyroidism and ophthalmopathy. There were TCR beta CDR3 regions amplified from RNA transcripts. The TCR CDR3 was amplified in a first-round RT-PCR using the HTBI primer set. Via MiXCR, TCRdb re-called the multiplex PCR reads, giving one row per CDR3 protein. The repertoire holds approximately 700,000 distinct CDR3 sequences, with over 40% as singletons. The sequenced sample consisted of peripheral blood or thyroid tissue (not recorded which). The receptor source for this set is an adult man with Graves' disease, either hyperthyroidism or ophthalmopathy (not recorded which).

Ten or more counts support this clonotype. V usage is TRBV9 and J usage is TRBJ2-5, with D possibly being TRBD2 (5 bases). V was trimmed by 0 bases and J by 5 bases, leaving 11 bases between them. The germline CDR1 and CDR2 sequences are SGDLS and YYNGEE. The CDR3 is made up of 14 amino acids. The CDR3 region is CASSVGGREETQYF. The CDR3 DNA is TGTGCCAGCAGCGTAGGAGGAAGGGAGGAGACCCAGTACTTC.

This clonotype was seen ten or more times. J is TRBJ1-2 and V is TRBV2, with 8 positions matching TRBD1. The trim removed 8 bases at V and 4 bases at J, leaving 6 bases unmatched. Per germline, CDR1 SNHLY and CDR2 FYNNEI. The CDR3 contains 13 residues. DNA of the CDR3: TGTGCCAGCGGAGTCGGACAGGGCTATGGCTACACCTTC. Translating gives CASGVGQGYGYTF.

The chain employs TRBV25-1 and TRBJ2-5, with D possibly called TRBD1 or TRBD2 (5 bases each). The length of the CDR3 is 15 residues. V lost 10 bases and J lost 3, with 21 bases in between. Germline-derived CDR1 and CDR2 are MGHDK and SYGVNS. CDR3 nucleotide sequence: TGTGCCACCACTTGGACTCCCGGGGCCAAAGAGACCCAGTACTTC. As protein: CATTWTPGAKETQYF.

This clonotype has a handful of counts. V gene TRBV7-3 combines with J gene TRBJ1-1; D is undetermined. Germline V CDR1 and CDR2: SGHTA, FQGTGA. CDR3 length: 14 amino acids. With 5 bases removed from V and 4 bases from J, the gap between germline ends came to 14 bases. CDR3 coding DNA: TGTGCCAGCAGCCAAGCGGATAAGGGCACTGAAGCTTTCTTT. This encodes CASSQADKGTEAFF.

The V call is TRBV7-8, the J call TRBJ1-1, with 10 positions matching TRBD1. The germline gives CDR1 SGHVS, CDR2 FQNEAQ. This CDR3 comprises 17 residues. J lost 7 bases, V lost 3 bases, and 14 bases had no gene match. CDR3 coding DNA: TGTGCCAGCAGCTTGTGGGGGACAGGGGCCAGGAGGGATGAAGCTTTCTTT. Translated: CASSLWGTGARRDEAFF.